These 30 T cell receptor beta chains originate from one sample sequenced in a study of blood T cell repertoires in COVID-19 (dated by TCRdb to 2020 to 2022). The library was made by the immunoSEQ multiplex PCR assay. TCRdb re-hosts the immuneACCESS table, in-frame sequences only. Its copies lack some clones; in the studies checked, an unresolved V gene accounts for under half of them, and the cause for the rest is not known. The sample table shows around 240,000 clones, and 70% to 85% are seen once. The ten largest clonotypes hold over 1.5% of the sample. The specimen was peripheral blood. These receptors were taken from a woman older than 75 with acute or convalescent COVID-19.

This chain joins TRBV5-4 and TRBJ2-1, with 7 bases fitting TRBD1. Unmatched junction bases numbered 8, after V lost 4 bases and J lost 10 bases. Looked up from germline, CDR1 is SGHNT and CDR2 is YYREEE (reference sequence). The CDR3 length is 13 residues. The CDR3 loop is CASSRDRQGEQFF. CDR3 coding DNA: TGTGCCAGCAGCCGAGATCGACAGGGCGAGCAGTTCTTC. Filled out from reference TRBV5-4 and TRBJ2-1, the complete variable domain reads ETGVTQSPTHLIKTRGQQVTLRCSSQSGHNTVSWYQQALGQGPQFIFQYYREEENGRGNFPPRFSGLQFPNYSSELNVNALELDDSALYLCASSRDRQGEQFFGPGTRLTVL.

This chain connects TRBV5-5 to TRBJ1-1; no firm D call. CDR3 size: 13 residues. Trimming stripped 1 base from V and 4 bases from J, with 8 bases between. Germline values: CDR1 SGHKS, CDR2 YYEKEE (reference sequence). Here the CDR3 reads CASSLTSTTEAFF. CDR3 bases: TGTGCCAGCAGCTTGACGAGTACCACTGAAGCTTTCTTT.

J is TRBJ1-3 and V is TRBV7-7; D possibly corresponds to TRBD1 (6 bases). The V gene's germline CDR1 is SSHAT and CDR2 FNYEAQ (reference sequence). This CDR3 has 17 amino acids. Trimming pared 5 bases from V and 0 bases from J, leaving 17 bases between. The CDR3 here is CASSPFAGVSSGNTIYF. The DNA of the CDR3 is TGTGCCAGCAGCCCCTTCGCAGGGGTTAGCTCTGGAAACACCATATATTTT.

V usage is TRBV6-5 and J usage is TRBJ1-4; D perhaps matches TRBD1 (5 bases). Germline CDR1 MNHEY, CDR2 SVGAGI. Trimming removed 2 bases from V and 3 bases from J, with 7 bases in between. The CDR3 runs 14 residues. The CDR3 nucleotides read TGTGCCAGCAGTTACGGGGGGGCTAATGAAAAACTGTTTTTT. Protein product: CASSYGGANEKLFF.

The CDR3 is CASSKARGTGVTDTQYF. CDR3 DNA: TGTGCCAGCAGCAAAGCAAGAGGGACAGGGGTCACAGATACGCAGTATTTT. This chain connects TRBV21-1 to TRBJ2-3; the D call of TRBD1 is as the table states it, not checked on the DNA. TRBV21-1 is deemed a pseudogene. The CDR3 is made up of 17 amino acids.

The rearrangement uses TRBV5-5 and TRBJ1-2; perhaps TRBD1 as D (6 bases). Looked up from germline, CDR1 is SGHKS and CDR2 is YYEKEE (reference sequence). The CDR3 is made up of 12 amino acids. The germline V and J ends were trimmed by 0 bases and 12 bases, with 12 bases remaining between them. The CDR3 sequence: CASSLDFQGNTF. Written as DNA, the CDR3 is TGTGCCAGCAGCTTGGATTTTCAGGGGAACACCTTC.

The chain carries TRBV27 and TRBJ1-1; TRBD1 matches 7 bases. The CDR3 extends over 13 amino acids. Germline loops: CDR1 MNHEY, CDR2 SMNVEV (reference sequence). The trim removed 6 bases at V and 6 bases at J, leaving 7 bases unmatched. This chain's CDR3 is CASRFGQAAEAFF. CDR3 DNA: TGTGCCAGCAGATTTGGACAGGCGGCTGAAGCTTTCTTT.

V gene TRBV19 combines with J gene TRBJ1-5; the match to TRBD1 covers 7 bases. V dropped 3 bases and J dropped 2; count of bases not matched to a gene: 4. The CDR3 is 15 residues long. CDR1 is LNHDA and CDR2 is SQIVND in the germline V gene (reference sequence). The DNA of the CDR3 is TGTGCCAGTAGTATTAAGGGGGCGGGCAATCAGCCCCAGCATTTT. It yields the protein CASSIKGAGNQPQHF.

Only a few counts were recorded for this clone. The rearrangement joins TRBV11-1 to TRBJ1-3, with a possible D match to TRBD1 (5 bases). Germline CDR1 SGHAT, CDR2 FQDESV (reference sequence). This CDR3 spans 16 amino acids. The germline V and J ends were trimmed by 5 bases and 4 bases, with 18 bases remaining between them. The CDR3 spells CASSTGLSTGGNTIYF. The CDR3 DNA follows: TGTGCCAGCAGCACGGGACTTTCAACGGGAGGAAACACCATATATTTT.

The chain couples TRBV4-3 to TRBJ1-4, with D perhaps matching TRBD1 (5 bases). The V and J ends lost 6 bases and 0 bases respectively, with 11 bases between them. The CDR3 runs to 15 residues. Germline V gene data show CDR1 as LGHNA and CDR2 as YSLEER. The CDR3, as DNA: TGCGCCAGCAGGCGGGACCCTTCAACTAATGAAAAACTGTTTTTT. It specifies CASRRDPSTNEKLFF.

J is TRBJ2-2 and V is TRBV3-1 (or the pseudogene TRBV3-2); 8 positions match TRBD2. The germline CDR1 and CDR2 sequences are LGHDT and YNNKEL (reference sequence). V was clipped by 8 bases and J by 7 bases; unmatched bases: 12. The CDR3 consists of 15 residues. CDR3 in DNA: TGTGCCAGCCCCTTAAGAGCGGGAGACGGCGGGGAGCTGTTTTTT. This sequence encodes CASPLRAGDGGELFF.

The chain recombines TRBV7-9 with TRBJ2-2, with unresolved D. V shed 1 base and J shed 1 base, with 7 bases lying between them. The germline CDR1 and CDR2 sequences are SEHNR and FQNEAQ (reference sequence). The CDR3 loop spans 15 amino acids. In DNA form, the CDR3 reads TGTGCCAGCAGCTTAGTAGGCGGGAACACCGGGGAGCTGTTTTTT. Amino acid sequence: CASSLVGGNTGELFF.

The chain combines TRBV5-4 with TRBJ2-5, with D perhaps matching TRBD1 (6 bases). Germline CDR1 and CDR2: SGHNT and YYREEE (reference sequence). The CDR3 contains 14 residues. The V end lost 5 bases, the J end lost 2 bases, and 13 bases lay between the germline ends. The CDR3 sequence: CASRPGTQQETQYF. CDR3 coding DNA: TGTGCCAGCAGGCCCGGGACACAGCAAGAGACCCAGTACTTC.

The rearrangement links TRBV19 to TRBJ2-7; D is perhaps TRBD1 (6 bases). Germline CDR1 and CDR2: LNHDA and SQIVND (reference sequence). CDR3 size: 14 residues. Trimming shortened V by 1 base and J by 6 bases, and 13 bases separated the two germline ends. The CDR3 loop reads CASSIATGLGEQYF. In nucleotides, the CDR3 is TGTGCCAGTAGTATAGCAACAGGGTTGGGCGAGCAGTACTTC.

Points on this clone: In the same sample, other DNA sequences code for this CDR3. The chain is built from TRBV19 and TRBJ2-5; TRBD2 aligns across 7 bases. The CDR3 is 12 residues long. V shed 3 bases, J shed 5 bases, and the junction held 0 bases outside the gene matches. The V gene's germline CDR1 is LNHDA and CDR2 SQIVND (reference sequence). The DNA of the CDR3 is TGTGCCAGTAGTATCGGGGGGGAGACCCAGTACTTC. This encodes CASSIGGETQYF.

The chain links TRBV5-6 to TRBJ1-5; a possible D gene is TRBD1 (6 bases). This CDR3 comprises 17 residues. Trimming removed 3 bases at V and 2 bases at J, with 18 bases between. Germline CDR1 SGHDT, CDR2 YYEEEE. The CDR3 DNA follows: TGTGCCAGCAGCTCATACCCTGCGGGGGGCGGCAATCAGCCCCAGCATTTT. The encoded protein is CASSSYPAGGGNQPQHF.

This chain uses TRBV6-5 with TRBJ1-2, with D possibly TRBD1 on 6 matching bases. Germline CDR1 reads MNHEY; CDR2 reads SVGAGI. The CDR3 loop spans 16 amino acids. Trimming pared 0 bases from V and 7 bases from J, leaving 18 bases between. The CDR3 sequence: CASSYSLNRVLSGYTF. As DNA, the CDR3 is TGTGCCAGCAGTTACTCACTTAACAGGGTTTTAAGTGGCTACACCTTC.

The V gene is TRBV7-2, the J gene TRBJ2-5; D not resolved. Trimming removed 2 bases at V and 5 bases at J, with 21 bases between. Looked up from germline, CDR1 is SGHTA and CDR2 is FQGNSA. This CDR3 is 17 amino acids long. The CDR3 nucleotides are TGTGCCAGCAGCTTATCAGTCCAGATCCAAAGTCGCGAGACCCAGTACTTC. This gives the protein CASSLSVQIQSRETQYF.

This chain joins TRBV30 and TRBJ2-1, with 8 bases lining up with TRBD2. This CDR3 has 12 residues. The V gene end was trimmed by 2 bases and the J gene end by 7 bases; junction bases not matched to a gene: 1. Germline V CDR1 and CDR2: GTSNPN, SVGIG (reference sequence). The CDR3 spells CAWSPSGNEQFF. The CDR3 nucleotides read TGTGCCTGGAGTCCTAGCGGGAATGAGCAGTTCTTC. Supplemented by reference TRBV30 and TRBJ2-1, the full variable domain reads SQTIHQWPATLVQPVGSPLSLECTVEGTSNPNLYWYRQAAGRGLQLLFYSVGIGQISSEVPQNLSASRPQDRQFILSSKKLLLSDSGFYLCAWSPSGNEQFFGPGTRLTVL.

This chain connects TRBV27 to TRBJ1-6; no reliable D call. Germline V CDR1 and CDR2: MNHEY, SMNVEV (reference sequence). The CDR3 length is 16 residues. V dropped 2 bases and J dropped 4 bases, with 12 bases sitting between them. CDR3 region: CASSLKLGGYNSPLHF. CDR3 DNA: TGTGCCAGCAGTTTAAAATTAGGAGGTTATAATTCACCCCTCCACTTT.

The genes are TRBV15 and TRBJ1-3, with 8 bases identical to TRBD1. Germline V gene data show CDR1 as LNHNV and CDR2 as YYDKDF (reference sequence). With V trimmed by 0 bases and J by 4 bases, 8 bases remained unmatched. The CDR3 totals 17 residues. This CDR3 reads CATSREQGTGPGNTIYF. The CDR3 DNA sequence: TGTGCCACCAGCAGAGAGCAGGGGACAGGTCCCGGAAACACCATATATTTT.

The rearrangement joins TRBV11-2 to TRBJ1-5; TRBD1 might be the D (5 bases). V was pared by 0 bases and J by 0 bases, with 12 bases between. CDR1 is SGHAT and CDR2 is FQNNGV in the germline V gene. The CDR3 runs 17 residues. CDR3 loop: CASSLEQVKYSNQPQHF. The CDR3 DNA follows: TGTGCCAGCAGCTTAGAACAGGTCAAATATAGCAATCAGCCCCAGCATTTT.

The rearrangement uses TRBV28 and TRBJ1-2, with D perhaps TRBD1 (6 bases). The CDR3 runs to 13 residues. Trimming cost V 3 bases and J 6 bases, with 11 bases left between them. CDR1 and CDR2 (germline): MDHEN, SYDVKM. The CDR3 reads CASSLGTQNGYTF. CDR3 DNA: TGTGCCAGCAGTTTGGGGACACAGAATGGCTACACCTTC.

V usage is TRBV18 and J usage is TRBJ2-1, with a tentative D call TRBD2 (5 bases). This CDR3 has 14 amino acids. Germline CDR1 and CDR2: KGHSH and LQKENI. V was trimmed by 9 bases and J by 0 bases, leaving 12 bases between them. CDR3: CASSEAVSYNEQFF. CDR3 DNA sequence: TGTGCCAGTTCGGAGGCCGTCTCCTACAATGAGCAGTTCTTC.

The CDR3 reads CASRRYPGTGKDGYTF. CDR3 bases: TGTGCCAGCAGGCGATACCCCGGGACAGGGAAGGATGGCTACACCTTC. The chain links TRBV27 to TRBJ1-2; 9 bases align to TRBD1. The V gene end was trimmed by 6 bases and the J gene end by 6 bases; junction bases not matched to a gene: 14. The CDR3 runs to 16 residues. Germline V gene data show CDR1 as MNHEY and CDR2 as SMNVEV (reference sequence).

This chain uses TRBV3-1 (or the pseudogene TRBV3-2) with TRBJ1-4, with D possibly TRBD1 on 6 matching bases. Trimming removed 4 bases from V and 5 bases from J, with 14 bases in between. The CDR3 is 15 residues long. CDR1 and CDR2 (germline): LGHDT, YNNKEL (reference sequence). CDR3 in DNA: TGTGCCAGCAGCCGAAACCTAGGACAGAATGAAAAACTGTTTTTT. Protein: CASSRNLGQNEKLFF.

The chain is built from TRBV27 and TRBJ1-1, with no clear D. The CDR3 contains 13 residues. Trimming shortened V by 3 bases and J by 1 base, and 6 bases separated the two germline ends. Germline CDR1 is MNHEY and CDR2 is SMNVEV (reference sequence). This CDR3 reads CASSLRENTEAFF. The CDR3 coding sequence is TGTGCCAGCAGTTTGCGGGAGAACACTGAAGCTTTCTTT.

The chain recombines TRBV7-9 with TRBJ2-1; TRBD2 aligns across 12 bases. With 5 bases clipped from V and 4 bases from J, the junction kept 15 bases outside the gene matches. The CDR3 spans 19 residues. Germline loops: CDR1 SEHNR, CDR2 FQNEAQ (reference sequence). CDR3 amino acids: CASSPRTASGRAGYNEQFF. The CDR3 DNA follows: TGTGCCAGCAGCCCAAGGACAGCTAGCGGGAGGGCCGGGTACAATGAGCAGTTCTTC.

The V and J genes are TRBV4-1 and TRBJ2-5; 9 positions agree with TRBD2. Trimming removed 1 base from V and 0 bases from J; junction bases left unmatched: 3. From germline, CDR1 is MGHRA and CDR2 YSYEKL. The CDR3 runs 16 residues. CDR3 DNA sequence: TGCGCCAGCAGCCAAGGACTAGCGGCGTACCAAGAGACCCAGTACTTC. Translating it yields CASSQGLAAYQETQYF.

This chain connects TRBV30 to TRBJ2-1; possible D gene TRBD2, 5 bases. This CDR3 region has 11 residues. V lost 3 bases to trimming and J lost 8 bases, with 8 bases between them. The germline V gene has CDR1 GTSNPN and CDR2 SVGIG (reference sequence). The CDR3 spells CAWSVSDEQFF. In DNA, the CDR3 is TGTGCCTGGAGCGTTAGCGATGAGCAGTTCTTC.